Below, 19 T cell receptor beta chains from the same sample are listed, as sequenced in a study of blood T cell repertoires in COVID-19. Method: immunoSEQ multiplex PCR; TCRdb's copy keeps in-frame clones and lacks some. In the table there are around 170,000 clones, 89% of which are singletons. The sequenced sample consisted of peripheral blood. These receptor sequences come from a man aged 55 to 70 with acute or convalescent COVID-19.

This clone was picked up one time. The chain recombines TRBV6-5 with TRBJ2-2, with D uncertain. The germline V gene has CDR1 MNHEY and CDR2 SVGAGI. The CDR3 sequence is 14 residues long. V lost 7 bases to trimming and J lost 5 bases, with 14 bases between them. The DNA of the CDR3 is TGTGCCAGCACTCAAATAGATTGGACCGGGGAGCTGTTTTTT. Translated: CASTQIDWTGELFF.

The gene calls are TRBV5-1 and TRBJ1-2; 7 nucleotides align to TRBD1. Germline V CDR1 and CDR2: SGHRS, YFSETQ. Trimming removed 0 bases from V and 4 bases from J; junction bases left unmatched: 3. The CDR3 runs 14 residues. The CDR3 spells CASSLDRGSYGYTF. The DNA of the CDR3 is TGCGCCAGCAGCTTGGACAGGGGAAGCTATGGCTACACCTTC.

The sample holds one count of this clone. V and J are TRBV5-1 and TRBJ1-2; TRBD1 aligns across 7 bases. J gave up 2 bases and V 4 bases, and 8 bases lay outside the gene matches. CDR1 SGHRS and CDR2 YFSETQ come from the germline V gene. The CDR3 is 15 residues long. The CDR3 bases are TGCGCCAGCAGCGAAGGGGGACAGATAAACTATGGCTACACCTTC. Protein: CASSEGGQINYGYTF.

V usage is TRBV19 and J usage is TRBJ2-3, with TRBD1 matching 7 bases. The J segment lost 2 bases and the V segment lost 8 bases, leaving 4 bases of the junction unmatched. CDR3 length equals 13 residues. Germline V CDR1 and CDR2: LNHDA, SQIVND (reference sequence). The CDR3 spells CASRQGITDTQYF. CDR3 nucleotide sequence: TGTGCCAGTCGACAGGGAATCACAGATACGCAGTATTTT.

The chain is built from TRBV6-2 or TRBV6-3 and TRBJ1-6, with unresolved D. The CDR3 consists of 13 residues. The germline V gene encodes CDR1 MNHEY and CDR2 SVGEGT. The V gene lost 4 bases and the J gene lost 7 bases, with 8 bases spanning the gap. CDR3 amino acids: CASSSIGNSPLHF. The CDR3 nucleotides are TGTGCCAGCAGTTCTATCGGGAATTCACCCCTCCACTTT.

This chain's CDR3 is CASSQFGRETKNIQYF. The CDR3 DNA sequence: TGCGCCAGCAGCCAATTTGGTAGGGAGACCAAAAACATTCAGTACTTC. The V call is TRBV4-1, the J call TRBJ2-4, with D possibly being TRBD2 (5 bases). CDR1 and CDR2 (germline): MGHRA, YSYEKL. Deletions cut 2 bases from V and 2 bases from J, with 13 bases between. The CDR3 length is 16 residues.

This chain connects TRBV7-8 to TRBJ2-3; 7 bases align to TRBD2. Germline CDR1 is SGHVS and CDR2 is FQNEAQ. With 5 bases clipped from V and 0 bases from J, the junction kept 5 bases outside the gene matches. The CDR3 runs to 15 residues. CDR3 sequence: CASSPGTTSTDTQYF. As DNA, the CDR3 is TGTGCCAGCAGCCCTGGGACTACCAGCACAGATACGCAGTATTTT. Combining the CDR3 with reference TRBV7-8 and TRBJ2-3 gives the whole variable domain GAGVSQSPRYKVAKRGQDVALRCDPISGHVSLFWYQQALGQGPEFLTYFQNEAQLDKSGLPSDRFFAERPEGSVSTLKIQRTQQEDSAVYLCASSPGTTSTDTQYFGPGTRLTVL.

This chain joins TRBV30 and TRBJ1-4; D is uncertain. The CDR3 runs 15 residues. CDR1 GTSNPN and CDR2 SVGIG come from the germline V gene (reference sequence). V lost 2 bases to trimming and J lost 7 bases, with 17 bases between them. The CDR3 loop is CAWSPPLPRGEKLFF. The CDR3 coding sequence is TGTGCCTGGAGTCCCCCCCTCCCGCGAGGTGAAAAACTGTTTTTT.

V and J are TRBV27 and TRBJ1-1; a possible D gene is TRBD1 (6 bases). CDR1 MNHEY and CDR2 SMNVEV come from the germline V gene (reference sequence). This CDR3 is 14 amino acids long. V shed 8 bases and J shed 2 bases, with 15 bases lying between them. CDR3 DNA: TGTGCCAGCTCGAAACAGACAGGAAACACTGAAGCTTTCTTT. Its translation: CASSKQTGNTEAFF.

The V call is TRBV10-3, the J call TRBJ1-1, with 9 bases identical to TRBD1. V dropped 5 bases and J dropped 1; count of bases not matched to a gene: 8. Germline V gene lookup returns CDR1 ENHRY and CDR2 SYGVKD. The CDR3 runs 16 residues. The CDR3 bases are TGTGCCATCAGTTATGGGACAGGGCGACGGAACACTGAAGCTTTCTTT. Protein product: CAISYGTGRRNTEAFF.

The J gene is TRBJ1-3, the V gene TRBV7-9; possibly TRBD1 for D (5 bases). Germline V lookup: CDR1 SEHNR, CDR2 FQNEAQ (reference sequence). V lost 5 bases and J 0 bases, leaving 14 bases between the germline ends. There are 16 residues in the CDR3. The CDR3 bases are TGTGCCAGCAGCCAAGAACAGGTCCTCTCTGGAAACACCATATATTTT. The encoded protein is CASSQEQVLSGNTIYF.

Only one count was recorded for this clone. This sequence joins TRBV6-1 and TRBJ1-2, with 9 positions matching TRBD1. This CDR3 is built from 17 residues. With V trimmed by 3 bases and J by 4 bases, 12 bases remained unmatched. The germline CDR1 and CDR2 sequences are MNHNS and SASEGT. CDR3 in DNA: TGTGCCAGCAGTGATTTCGGACAGGGGCGGCGTAGCTATGGCTACACCTTC. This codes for CASSDFGQGRRSYGYTF.

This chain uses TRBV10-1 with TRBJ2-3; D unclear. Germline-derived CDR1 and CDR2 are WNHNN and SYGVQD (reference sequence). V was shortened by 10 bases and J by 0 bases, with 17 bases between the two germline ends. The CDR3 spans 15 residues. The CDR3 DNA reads TGCGCCAACTGGGCACCTATACATAGCACAGATACGCAGTATTTT. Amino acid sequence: CANWAPIHSTDTQYF.

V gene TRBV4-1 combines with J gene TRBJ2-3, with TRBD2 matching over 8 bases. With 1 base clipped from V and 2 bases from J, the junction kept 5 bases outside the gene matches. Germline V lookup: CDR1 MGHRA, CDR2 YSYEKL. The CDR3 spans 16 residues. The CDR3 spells CASSQGLAPTTDTQYF. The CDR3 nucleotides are TGCGCCAGCAGCCAAGGACTAGCGCCCACCACAGATACGCAGTATTTT.

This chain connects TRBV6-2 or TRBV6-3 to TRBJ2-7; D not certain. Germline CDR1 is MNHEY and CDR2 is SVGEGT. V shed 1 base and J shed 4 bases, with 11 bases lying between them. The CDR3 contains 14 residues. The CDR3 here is CASSYYPVLYEQYF. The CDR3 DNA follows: TGTGCCAGCAGTTACTATCCGGTCTTATACGAGCAGTACTTC.

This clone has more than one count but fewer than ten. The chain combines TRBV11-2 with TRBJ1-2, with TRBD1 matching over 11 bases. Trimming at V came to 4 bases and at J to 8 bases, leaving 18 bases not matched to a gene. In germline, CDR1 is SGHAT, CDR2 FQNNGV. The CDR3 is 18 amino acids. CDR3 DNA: TGTGCCAGCAGCTCGGGGCAGGTGACAGGACAGGGGGCGCGCGGCTACACCTTC. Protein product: CASSSGQVTGQGARGYTF.

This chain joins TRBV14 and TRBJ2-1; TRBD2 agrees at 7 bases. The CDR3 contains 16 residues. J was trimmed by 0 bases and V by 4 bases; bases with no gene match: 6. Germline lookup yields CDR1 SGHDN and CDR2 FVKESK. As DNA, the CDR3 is TGTGCCAGCAGCCGAGCTAGCGGTAGCTCCTACAATGAGCAGTTCTTC. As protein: CASSRASGSSYNEQFF.

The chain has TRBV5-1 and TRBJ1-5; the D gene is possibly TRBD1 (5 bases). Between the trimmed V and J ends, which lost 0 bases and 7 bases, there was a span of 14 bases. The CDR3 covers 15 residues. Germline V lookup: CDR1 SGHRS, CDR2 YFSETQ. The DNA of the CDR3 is TGCGCCAGCAGCTTGGTTGCAGGGTCGGAGCAGCCCCAGCATTTT. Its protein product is CASSLVAGSEQPQHF.

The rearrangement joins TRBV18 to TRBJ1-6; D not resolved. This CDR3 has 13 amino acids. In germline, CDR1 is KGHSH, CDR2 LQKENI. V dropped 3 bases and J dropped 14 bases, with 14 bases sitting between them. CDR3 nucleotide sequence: TGTGCCAGCTCACCTCCGAGCCACCTTACCCTCCACTTT. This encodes CASSPPSHLTLHF.